The 5 T cell receptor beta chains presented below share a single source sample, sequenced in a study of Graves' ophthalmopathy and Graves' hyperthyroidism. Researchers took RNA transcripts and amplified TCR beta CDR3 regions from them. HTBI-primed RT-PCR formed the first round, and a multiplex PCR formed the second. Using its own MiXCR run on the multiplex PCR reads, TCRdb lists one record per CDR3 protein. Here the sample spans 200,000 to 250,000 distinct CDR3 sequences, under 25% being singletons. Sequencing input: peripheral blood. These receptors originate from a woman aged 45-65 years with Graves' ophthalmopathy.

This clonotype was picked up many times. The chain carries TRBV19 and TRBJ2-2, with D perhaps TRBD2 (5 bases). Germline CDR1 LNHDA, CDR2 SQIVND (reference sequence). Trimming shortened V by 5 bases and J by 1 base, and 11 bases separated the two germline ends. The CDR3 is 15 amino acids. DNA of the CDR3: TGTGCCAGTAGTTCAGCGGAGATGAACACCGGGGAGCTGTTTTTT. Amino acid sequence: CASSSAEMNTGELFF.

There are many counts of this clonotype. The rearrangement links TRBV7-9 to TRBJ2-7, with no clear D. Per germline, CDR1 SEHNR and CDR2 FQNEAQ (reference sequence). V shed 5 bases and J shed 5 bases, with 16 bases lying between them. The CDR3 extends over 14 amino acids. The CDR3 region has the DNA TGTGCCAGCAGCCACGCCAACCAAGTAGACGAGCAGTACTTC. Its translation: CASSHANQVDEQYF.

This clonotype was observed at least ten times. V and J are TRBV20-1 and TRBJ2-7, with D perhaps matching TRBD1 (6 bases). This CDR3 contains 14 residues. Trimming took off 3 bases at V and 2 bases at J, with 14 bases between the two ends. Germline assignment: CDR1 DFQATT and CDR2 SNEGSKA (reference sequence). In DNA, the CDR3 is TGCAGTGCTAGGGGCCACAGGGACACCTACGAGCAGTACTTC. This translates into CSARGHRDTYEQYF.

The sample holds many counts of this clonotype. V is TRBV29-1 and J is TRBJ1-2; D gene uncertain. CDR3 length: 12 amino acids. The V gene lost 5 bases and the J gene lost 4 bases, with 11 bases spanning the gap. Germline CDR1 and CDR2: SQVTM and ANQGSEA. Written as DNA, the CDR3 is TGCAGCGTTACGTCCTCGGGCTATGGCTACACCTTC. The encoded protein is CSVTSSGYGYTF.

This clonotype was picked up many times. The chain is built from TRBV6-2 or TRBV6-3 and TRBJ2-2, with 7 bases identical to TRBD2. CDR1 is MNHEY and CDR2 is SVGEGT in the germline V gene. The CDR3 runs to 15 residues. The V gene end was trimmed by 2 bases and the J gene end by 8 bases; junction bases not matched to a gene: 8. The CDR3 loop is CASSYRTRVAGELFF. The CDR3 nucleotides are TGTGCCAGCAGTTACAGGACTAGAGTTGCTGGGGAGCTGTTTTTT.